The T cell receptor (beta chain) under discussion was sequenced for a study of T-cell memory formation after mild COVID-19 (dated by TCRdb to the early 2020s). About the investigation overall: Most TCR sequence clusters were specific to one of the two donors. Longitudinal TCRalpha and TCRbeta repertoire sequencing tracked T-cell clones expanding and contracting after mild COVID-19 in a couple of donors. The cohort was made up of two young adult volunteers, one female and one male, who were previously healthy.

On the study overall, not on this receptor specifically: Whether the second-wave clones peaking on day 37 were SARS-CoV-2 specific was not confirmed. Contracting CD4+ clones appeared mostly in the CM and EM memory subsets, whereas CD8+ clones were enriched in EMRA. Only a couple of mild cases were covered in the study, and larger cohorts including severe cases with pre-infection samples were considered necessary. From day 15 to 85, contracting clones showed balanced CD4/CD8 phenotypes, whereas a second wave of clones that expanded from day 15 to 37 leaned towards CD4+. Some responding clones were found in pre-infection memory, which suggests that pre-existing cross-reactive memory T cells took part in the SARS-CoV-2 response.

Notes on this clonotype: Its antigen is currently not known. Per-base quality was not reported, and no clone a single base away is much larger than it.

Sequencer: Illumina NovaSeq 6000. TCRalpha and TCRbeta cDNA libraries were constructed by 5'RACE with constant-segment primers, with sample barcodes and unique molecular identifiers being introduced. RNA was extracted from every sample with Trizol reagent. Library amplification was performed in two PCR steps, and a second sample barcode and Illumina TruSeq adapters were introduced in the second step. The libraries were sequenced on an Illumina NovaSeq using 2 x 150 bp paired-end reads. In the source study's methods: With migec v1.2.7, reads were demultiplexed and then collapsed into UMI-guided consensus sequences. With mixcr v2.1.11, UMI consensuses were aligned to TRA and TRB V and J templates and assembled into clonotypes. Expanded or contracted clonotypes were those called significant by both edgeR and NoisET, with noise models trained on biological replicates. For edgeR calls, the cutoffs were a false discovery rate-adjusted p below 0.01 and a log2 fold-change threshold of 1. As an exploratory analysis of dynamics, max-normalized trajectories of the 1000 most abundant clonotypes were examined with PCA combined with hierarchical clustering. Separately sequenced CD4+ and CD8+ repertoires were used to assign a CD4 or CD8 phenotype to each responding clone. In TCRdb, the public reads were trimmed at Q25 with fastp and aligned with MiXCR, with productive beta chains retained. Identical CDR3 proteins give one entry, which carries the most common genes and DNA. The V and J calls were determined by TCRdb, not by the authors. A total of hundreds of thousands of distinct CDR3 sequences appear in this sample, approximately 25% of them only once. The ten largest clones add up to under 15% of the sample.

The germline V gene supplies CDR1 SGHDT and CDR2 YYEEEE. V is reduced by 4 bases and J by 1 base, leaving a spacing of 20 bases between them. The CDR3 numbers 17 residues from cysteine through phenylalanine. CDR3 DNA is the only sequence kept; it has 51 bases, read in frame from the first base. Ficoll-Paque density gradient centrifugation was used to isolate PBMCs. Specimen: PBMCs or a T cell subset sorted from them (not recorded which). Here the chain combines TRBV5-6 and TRBJ1-2; the D segment could be TRBD1, given 5 matching bases. This sequence was found in an adult woman who had mild COVID-19 (a few samples of this study predate the infection). The sample titles of this study are shuffled in the database, so cell type and time point are left out; the donor was told from shared clones. For the CDR3, the sequence is CASSLVSRTDSNYGYTF. The nucleotide sequence is TGTGCCAGCAGCCTTGTGTCAAGAACAGACAGTAACTATGGCTACACCTTC.